The entry that follows covers one TCR beta chain sequence. Antigen: not known. The data stem from a study of Ad26.COV2.S vaccination and SARS-CoV-2 variants. Overall study findings and caveats: In TCR breadth and depth analyses, total T cell responses may have been underestimated.

This table comes from immunoSEQ multiplex PCR, and its TCRdb copy is limited to in-frame clones, with some not included. Here the sample spans around 270,000 clones, around 90% being singletons. As to treatment: roughly 19 received Ad26.COV2.S at low or high dose, single or two shots; roughly five received placebo; per-sample allocation not given. Sample collection was performed on day 63 after the first vaccine or placebo injection. Vaccine was an Ad26 vector expressing Wuhan-strain SARS-CoV-2 spike. V lost 2 bases, J lost 6 bases, and 12 bases stayed unmatched. The CDR3 extends over 17 amino acids. Germline assignment: CDR1 GTSNPN and CDR2 SVGIG (reference sequence).

The source material was peripheral blood, sampled in a trial of Ad26.COV2.S vaccine versus placebo. This clonotype originated in a person aged 18-60 years who received the Ad26.COV2.S COVID-19 vaccine or a placebo. The J gene is TRBJ1-4, the V gene TRBV30, with TRBD1 identical over 10 bases. CDR3 DNA sequence: TGTGCCTGGAGTTTGGGGACAGGGGCGCGAGGGGATGAAAAACTGTTTTTT. It specifies CAWSLGTGARGDEKLFF. The full variable domain, with the rest looked up from reference TRBV30 and TRBJ1-4, is SQTIHQWPATLVQPVGSPLSLECTVEGTSNPNLYWYRQAAGRGLQLLFYSVGIGQISSEVPQNLSASRPQDRQFILSSKKLLLSDSGFYLCAWSLGTGARGDEKLFFGSGTQLSVL.